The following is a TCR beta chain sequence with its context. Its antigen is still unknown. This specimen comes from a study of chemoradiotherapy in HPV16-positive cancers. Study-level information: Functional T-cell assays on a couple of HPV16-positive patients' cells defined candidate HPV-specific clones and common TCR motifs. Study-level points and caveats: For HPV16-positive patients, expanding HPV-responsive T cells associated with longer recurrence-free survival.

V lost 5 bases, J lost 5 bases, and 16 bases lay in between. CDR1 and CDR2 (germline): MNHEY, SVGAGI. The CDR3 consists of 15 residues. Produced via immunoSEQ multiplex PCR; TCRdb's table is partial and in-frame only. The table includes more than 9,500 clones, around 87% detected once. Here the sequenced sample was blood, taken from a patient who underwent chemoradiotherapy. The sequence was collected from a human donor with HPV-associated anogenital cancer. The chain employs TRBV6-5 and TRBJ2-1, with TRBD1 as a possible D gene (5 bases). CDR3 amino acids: CASSPPPDSHNEQFF. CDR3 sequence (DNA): TGTGCCAGCAGTCCACCCCCTGACAGTCACAATGAGCAGTTCTTC.